The rows below give T cell receptor beta chains drawn from one sample of a study of somatic mutations in cytotoxic T cells in rheumatoid arthritis. The protocol was immunoSEQ multiplex PCR, while the TCRdb copy is restricted to in-frame clones and leaves out a portion. The top ten hold roughly 22% of the sample, which has around 16,000 clones, about four fifths seen once. The source material was CD8+ T cells sorted from blood. The receptors were sampled from an adult with rheumatoid arthritis. Both conserved end residues are part of each CDR3. The D gene is left open where the match is weak. Some rows mark clone size as missing; the rest say once, few, many or name a class of expanded clone.

J: TRBJ2-7; size: few; V: TRBV5-1; D: NA; DNA: TGCGCCAGCAGCTTGGGTTCGGGGTCCTACGAGCAGTACTTC; CDR3: CASSLGSGSYEQYF
J: TRBJ2-2; size: NA; V: TRBV14; D: TRBD2; DNA: TGTGCCAGCAGCCAAGCTAGCGGGGGGACCGGGGAGCTGTTTTTT; CDR3: CASSQASGGTGELFF
J: TRBJ2-5; size: few; V: TRBV5-1; D: NA; DNA: TGCGCCAGCAGCTCCGAACTCGGGACAACGCAAGAGACCCAGTACTTC; CDR3: CASSSELGTTQETQYF
J: TRBJ2-3; size: NA; V: TRBV28; D: NA; DNA: TGTGCCAGCAGTTTATTTGGCGGAAGCACAGATACGCAGTATTTT; CDR3: CASSLFGGSTDTQYF
J: TRBJ2-1; size: NA; V: TRBV9; D: NA; DNA: TGTGCCAGCAGCGTAGCACTAGCCATCAATGAGCAGTTCTTC; CDR3: CASSVALAINEQFF
J: TRBJ1-1; size: NA; V: TRBV10-3; D: TRBD1; DNA: TGTGCCATCAGTGAGTCCCGGGACAGGGCCCTTGAAGCTTTCTTT; CDR3: CAISESRDRALEAFF
J: TRBJ2-7; size: NA; V: TRBV11-2; D: NA; DNA: TGTGCCAGCAGCCGAGCCTACGAGCAGTACTTC; CDR3: CASSRAYEQYF
J: TRBJ2-7; size: NA; V: TRBV13; D: NA; DNA: TGTGCCAGCAGTTCCGGGATTTCCTACGAGCAGTACTTC; CDR3: CASSSGISYEQYF
J: TRBJ1-1; size: NA; V: TRBV2; D: NA; DNA: TGTGCCAGCAGGACTTCTAAGAGGGAGTACATCACTGAAGCTTTCTTT; CDR3: CASRTSKREYITEAFF
J: TRBJ2-3; size: once; V: TRBV29-1; D: TRBD2; DNA: TGCAGCGTTGAAGGTCTAGCGGGTACTAGCACAGATACGCAGTATTTT; CDR3: CSVEGLAGTSTDTQYF
J: TRBJ2-5; size: NA; V: TRBV27; D: TRBD2; DNA: TGTGCCAGCCGCGACCTAGCGGTTCAAGAGACCCAGTACTTC; CDR3: CASRDLAVQETQYF
J: TRBJ2-7; size: NA; V: TRBV11-2; D: NA; DNA: TGTGCCAGCAGCTTCTGGATCCGGGAAAGGACGGGGGAGCAGTACTTC; CDR3: CASSFWIRERTGEQYF
J: TRBJ1-4; size: NA; V: TRBV4-3; D: NA; DNA: TGCGCCAGCAGCCAGGCCCTCGGGTCAGGTAATGAAAAACTGTCTTTT; CDR3: CASSQALGSGNEKLSF
J: TRBJ1-5; size: NA; V: TRBV18; D: NA; DNA: TGTGCCAGCTCCCCCAGCCGGGGAGGGGGTCAGCCCCAGCATTTT; CDR3: CASSPSRGGGQPQHF
J: TRBJ1-2; size: NA; V: TRBV19; D: NA; DNA: TGTGCCAGTAGTATAGCCACCGGACACTTTAACTATGGCTACACCTTC; CDR3: CASSIATGHFNYGYTF
J: TRBJ2-7; size: NA; V: TRBV27; D: TRBD1; DNA: TGTGCCAGCAGTCGTCCCGGGACAGGGGAGTACGAGCAGTACTTC; CDR3: CASSRPGTGEYEQYF
J: TRBJ2-1; size: NA; V: TRBV5-4; D: NA; DNA: TGTGCCAGCAGCTCGCCTGGGAAATCATATAACAATGAGCAGTTCTTC; CDR3: CASSSPGKSYNNEQFF
J: TRBJ2-1; size: NA; V: TRBV9; D: TRBD2; DNA: TGTGCCAGCAACGAAGGGAGGGCCAGTGAGCAGTTCTTC; CDR3: CASNEGRASEQFF
J: TRBJ2-1; size: NA; V: TRBV28; D: NA; DNA: TGTGCCAGCAGTTCAGGCAATGAGCAGTTCTTC; CDR3: CASSSGNEQFF
J: TRBJ2-7; size: NA; V: TRBV14; D: NA; DNA: TGTGCCAGCAGCCCCCTGGGGGGGCTCAGCTACGAGCAGTACTTC; CDR3: CASSPLGGLSYEQYF
J: TRBJ1-2; size: medium-sized; V: TRBV4-3; D: NA; DNA: TGCGCCAGCAGCCAAGCGCAGCCAAGGGACTATGGCTACACCTTC; CDR3: CASSQAQPRDYGYTF
J: TRBJ1-1; size: few; V: TRBV27; D: NA; DNA: TGTGCCAGTGGCCCCGGGGGCTCGAACACTGAAGCTTTCTTT; CDR3: CASGPGGSNTEAFF
J: TRBJ2-5; size: NA; V: TRBV5-1; D: NA; DNA: TGCGCCAGCCTGGACTCAACCCAGACCCAGTACTTC; CDR3: CASLDSTQTQYF
J: TRBJ2-5; size: few; V: TRBV23-1; D: NA; DNA: TGCGCCAGCAGGGCTCAGCAGACCCAGTACTTC; CDR3: CASRAQQTQYF
J: TRBJ2-2; size: NA; V: TRBV5-6; D: NA; DNA: TGTGCCAGCAGCTTGAGGGTTTCGTCCGGGGAGCTGTTTTTT; CDR3: CASSLRVSSGELFF
J: TRBJ2-7; size: few; V: TRBV7-9; D: NA; DNA: TGTGCCAGCAGCCCCCGGTCGGAAGGGGACGAGCAGTACTTC; CDR3: CASSPRSEGDEQYF
J: TRBJ1-1; size: NA; V: TRBV6-5; D: NA; DNA: TGTGCCAGCAGTCGGGACACGAACACTGAAGCTTTCTTT; CDR3: CASSRDTNTEAFF
J: TRBJ2-1; size: NA; V: TRBV9; D: NA; DNA: TGTGCCAGCAGCGTAAGCGGTGAGCAGTTCTTC; CDR3: CASSVSGEQFF
J: TRBJ2-7; size: few; V: TRBV27; D: NA; DNA: TGTGCCAGCAGTTTTTCGTCGGGACATCTATCCTACGAGCAGTACTTC; CDR3: CASSFSSGHLSYEQYF
J: TRBJ2-7; size: NA; V: TRBV11-2; D: TRBD2; DNA: TGTGCCAGCAGCTGGGCCGGGACTAGCCTCTACGAGCAGTACTTC; CDR3: CASSWAGTSLYEQYF
J: TRBJ2-7; size: once; V: TRBV18; D: TRBD1; DNA: TGTGCCAGCCGAGGACAGGGGACATACGAGCAGTACTTC; CDR3: CASRGQGTYEQYF
J: TRBJ2-7; size: NA; V: TRBV29-1; D: NA; DNA: TGCAGCGTCCATGACACTTACGAGCAGTACTTC; CDR3: CSVHDTYEQYF
J: TRBJ1-5; size: few; V: TRBV14; D: NA; DNA: TGTGCCAGCAGCCATGGGGTAGGGAGCAATCAGCCCCAGCATTTT; CDR3: CASSHGVGSNQPQHF
J: TRBJ2-3; size: NA; V: TRBV10-3; D: TRBD2; DNA: TGTGCCATCAAAGTTACGAGCGGGGTGAGCACAGATACGCAGTATTTT; CDR3: CAIKVTSGVSTDTQYF
J: TRBJ1-5; size: few; V: TRBV7-9; D: TRBD1; DNA: TGTGCCAGCAGCGCTGGACAGGGGGCTCTTCAGCCCCAGCATTTT; CDR3: CASSAGQGALQPQHF
J: TRBJ1-2; size: once; V: TRBV5-4; D: NA; DNA: TGTGCCAGCAGCTTGTTAGGGTCTAACTATGGCTACACCTTC; CDR3: CASSLLGSNYGYTF
J: TRBJ2-2; size: NA; V: TRBV9; D: NA; DNA: TGTGCCAGCAGCGTAGGGTTATTGGGGAGGCACTGGAACACCGGGGAGCTGTTTTTT; CDR3: CASSVGLLGRHWNTGELFF
J: TRBJ2-7; size: NA; V: TRBV11-2; D: TRBD2; DNA: TGTGCCAGCAGCTTTAGCGGGAACTCCTACGAGCAGTACTTC; CDR3: CASSFSGNSYEQYF
J: TRBJ2-7; size: NA; V: TRBV5-1; D: NA; DNA: TGCGCCAGCAGCCTGACGGGTAGCGGCTCCTACGAGCAGTACTTC; CDR3: CASSLTGSGSYEQYF
J: TRBJ2-2; size: NA; V: TRBV13; D: NA; DNA: TGTGCCAGCAGCTTAGAGGGGGCCGGGGAGCTGTTTTTT; CDR3: CASSLEGAGELFF
J: TRBJ1-5; size: few; V: TRBV4-1; D: NA; DNA: TGCGCCAGCAGCCAATTTCCAGGGGACAATCAGCCCCAGCATTTT; CDR3: CASSQFPGDNQPQHF
J: TRBJ2-7; size: NA; V: TRBV29-1; D: TRBD1; DNA: TGCAGCGTTGAAGATCGAACGGGGACAGGGAAGGAGCAGTACTTC; CDR3: CSVEDRTGTGKEQYF
J: TRBJ1-2; size: medium-sized; V: TRBV7-9; D: NA; DNA: TGTGCCAGCAGCCACAAGGGTGGCGTCGGCTATGGCTACACCTTC; CDR3: CASSHKGGVGYGYTF
J: TRBJ2-5; size: NA; V: TRBV4-3; D: NA; DNA: TGCGCCAGCAGCCAGGCTCCGGGCCCAGGGGAGACCCAGTACTTC; CDR3: CASSQAPGPGETQYF
J: TRBJ2-7; size: few; V: TRBV7-2; D: NA; DNA: TGTGCCAGCAGCTTCTCCTACGAGCAGTACTTC; CDR3: CASSFSYEQYF
J: TRBJ2-1; size: NA; V: TRBV5-1; D: TRBD2; DNA: TGCGCCAGCAGCTCGCAGACTAGCGGGAGGGCCAATGAGCAGTTCTTC; CDR3: CASSSQTSGRANEQFF